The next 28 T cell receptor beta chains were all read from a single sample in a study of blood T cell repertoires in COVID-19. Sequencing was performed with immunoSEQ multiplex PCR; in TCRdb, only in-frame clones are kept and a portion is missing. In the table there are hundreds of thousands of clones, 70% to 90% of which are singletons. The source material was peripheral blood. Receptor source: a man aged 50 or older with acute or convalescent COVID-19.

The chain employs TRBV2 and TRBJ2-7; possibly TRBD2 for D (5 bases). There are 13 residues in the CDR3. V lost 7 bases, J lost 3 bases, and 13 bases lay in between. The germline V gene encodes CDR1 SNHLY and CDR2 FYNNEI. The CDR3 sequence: CASNRGFDYEQYF. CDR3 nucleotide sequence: TGTGCCAGCAATCGGGGTTTTGACTACGAGCAGTACTTC.

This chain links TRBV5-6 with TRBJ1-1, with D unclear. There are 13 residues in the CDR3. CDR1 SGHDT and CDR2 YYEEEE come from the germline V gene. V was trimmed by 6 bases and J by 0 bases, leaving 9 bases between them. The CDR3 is CASTEQLNTEAFF. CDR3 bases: TGTGCCAGCACCGAACAGTTGAACACTGAAGCTTTCTTT.

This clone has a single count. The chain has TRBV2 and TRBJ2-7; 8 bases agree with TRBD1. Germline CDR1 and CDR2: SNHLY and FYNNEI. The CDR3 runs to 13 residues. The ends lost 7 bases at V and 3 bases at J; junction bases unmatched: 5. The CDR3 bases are TGTGCCAGCAAGGGCGACAGGGGCTACGAGCAGTACTTC. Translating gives CASKGDRGYEQYF.

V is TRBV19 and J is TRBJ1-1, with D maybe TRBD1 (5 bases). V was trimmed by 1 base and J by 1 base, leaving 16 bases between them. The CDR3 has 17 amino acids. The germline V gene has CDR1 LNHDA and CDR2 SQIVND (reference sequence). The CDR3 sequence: CASSIGVRGPRNTEAFF. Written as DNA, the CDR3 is TGTGCCAGTAGTATAGGGGTAAGGGGCCCTCGGAACACTGAAGCTTTCTTT.

CDR3 coding DNA: TGCAGCGTTGAGGAGCGGGGGTGGGAGACCCAGTACTTC. This encodes CSVEERGWETQYF. The J gene is TRBJ2-5, the V gene TRBV29-1; TRBD2 agrees at 8 bases. V lost 3 bases to trimming and J lost 5 bases; unmatched junction nucleotides: 5. CDR1 is SQVTM, CDR2 ANQGSEA, per germline. This CDR3 comprises 13 residues.

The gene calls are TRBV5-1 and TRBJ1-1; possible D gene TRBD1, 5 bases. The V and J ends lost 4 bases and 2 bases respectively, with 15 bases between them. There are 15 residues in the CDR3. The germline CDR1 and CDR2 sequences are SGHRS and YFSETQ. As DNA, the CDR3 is TGCGCCAGCAGCCGTCGGGGGGGACGAAACACTGAAGCTTTCTTT. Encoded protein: CASSRRGGRNTEAFF.

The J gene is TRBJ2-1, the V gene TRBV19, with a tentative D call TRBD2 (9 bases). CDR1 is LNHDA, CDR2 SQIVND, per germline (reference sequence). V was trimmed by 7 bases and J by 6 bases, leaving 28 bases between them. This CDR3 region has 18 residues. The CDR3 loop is CASTDRGFSGGAFNEQFF. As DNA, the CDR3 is TGTGCCAGTACCGACAGGGGTTTTAGCGGGGGCGCCTTCAATGAGCAGTTCTTC.

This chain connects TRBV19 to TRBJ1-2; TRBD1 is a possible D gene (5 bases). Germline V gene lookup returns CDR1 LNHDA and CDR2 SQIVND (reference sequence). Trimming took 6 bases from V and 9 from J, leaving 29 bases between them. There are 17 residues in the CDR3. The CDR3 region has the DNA TGTGCCAGTAGCCCCTACCGACGGACACCCGGATTGGTGAGCTACACCTTC. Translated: CASSPYRRTPGLVSYTF.

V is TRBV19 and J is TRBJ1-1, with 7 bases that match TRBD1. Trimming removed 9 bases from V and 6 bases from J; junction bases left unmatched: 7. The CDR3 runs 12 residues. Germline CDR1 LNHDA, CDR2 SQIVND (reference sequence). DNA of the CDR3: TGTGCCAGCAGACAGGGTAGCTCTGAAGCTTTCTTT. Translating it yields CASRQGSSEAFF.

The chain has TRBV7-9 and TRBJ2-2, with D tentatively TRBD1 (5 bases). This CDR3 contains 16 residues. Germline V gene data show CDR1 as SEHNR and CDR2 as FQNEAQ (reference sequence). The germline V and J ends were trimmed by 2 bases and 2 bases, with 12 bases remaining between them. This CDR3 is CASSLRRAANTGELFF. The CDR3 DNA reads TGTGCCAGCAGCTTACGCAGGGCAGCTAACACCGGGGAGCTGTTTTTT. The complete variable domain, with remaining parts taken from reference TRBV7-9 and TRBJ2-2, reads DTGVSQNPRHKITKRGQNVTFRCDPISEHNRLYWYRQTLGQGPEFLTYFQNEAQLEKSRLLSDRFSAERPKGSFSTLEIQRTEQGDSAMYLCASSLRRAANTGELFFGEGSRLTVL.

The CDR3 DNA sequence: TGTGCCAGCAGTTACTCCCAGGGCAATGTCGTGGGTGGCTACACCTTC. Residues: CASSYSQGNVVGGYTF. The rearrangement joins TRBV6-5 to TRBJ1-2; D is possibly TRBD1 (5 bases). The CDR3 is 16 amino acids. The V and J ends lost 0 bases and 7 bases respectively, with 18 bases between them. CDR1 and CDR2 (germline): MNHEY, SVGAGI.

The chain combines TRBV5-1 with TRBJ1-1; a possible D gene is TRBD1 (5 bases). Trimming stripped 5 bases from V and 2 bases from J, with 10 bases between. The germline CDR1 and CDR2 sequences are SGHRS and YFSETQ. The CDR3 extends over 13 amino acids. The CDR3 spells CASSLGANTEAFF. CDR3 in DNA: TGCGCCAGCAGTCTTGGGGCAAACACTGAAGCTTTCTTT.

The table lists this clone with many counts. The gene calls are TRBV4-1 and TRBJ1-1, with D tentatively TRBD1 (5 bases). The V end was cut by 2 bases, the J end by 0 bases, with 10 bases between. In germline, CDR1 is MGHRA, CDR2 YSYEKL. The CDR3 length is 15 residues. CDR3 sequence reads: CASSQIGGMNTEAFF. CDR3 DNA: TGCGCCAGCAGCCAAATCGGGGGTATGAACACTGAAGCTTTCTTT.

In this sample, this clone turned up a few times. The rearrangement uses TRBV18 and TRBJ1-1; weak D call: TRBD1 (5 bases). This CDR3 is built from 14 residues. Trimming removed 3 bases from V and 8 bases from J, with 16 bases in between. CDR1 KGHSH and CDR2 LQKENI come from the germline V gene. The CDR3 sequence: CASSPSSAGGEAFF. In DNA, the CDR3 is TGTGCCAGCTCACCGTCGTCAGCCGGGGGAGAAGCTTTCTTT. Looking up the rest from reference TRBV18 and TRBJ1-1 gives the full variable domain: NAGVMQNPRHLVRRRGQEARLRCSPMKGHSHVYWYRQLPEEGLKFMVYLQKENIIDESGMPKERFSAEFPKEGPSILRIQQVVRGDSAAYFCASSPSSAGGEAFFGQGTRLTVV.

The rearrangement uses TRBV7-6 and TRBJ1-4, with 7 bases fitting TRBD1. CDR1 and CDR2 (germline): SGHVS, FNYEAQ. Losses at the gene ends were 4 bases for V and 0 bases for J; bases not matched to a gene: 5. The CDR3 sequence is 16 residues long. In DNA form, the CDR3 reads TGTGCCAGCAGCTACGGGACAGCGGCAACTAATGAAAAACTGTTTTTT. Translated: CASSYGTAATNEKLFF.

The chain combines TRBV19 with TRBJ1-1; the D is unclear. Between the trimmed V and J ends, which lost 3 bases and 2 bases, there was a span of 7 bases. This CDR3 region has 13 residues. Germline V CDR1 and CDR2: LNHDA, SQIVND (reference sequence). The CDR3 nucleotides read TGTGCCAGTAGTATTGAGGGTAACACTGAAGCTTTCTTT. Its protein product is CASSIEGNTEAFF.

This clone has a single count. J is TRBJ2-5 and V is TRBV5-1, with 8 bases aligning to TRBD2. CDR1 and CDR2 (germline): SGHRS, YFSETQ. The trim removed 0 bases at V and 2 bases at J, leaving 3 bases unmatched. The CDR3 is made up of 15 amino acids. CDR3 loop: CASSLAPGGQETQYF. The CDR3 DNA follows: TGCGCCAGCAGCTTGGCCCCGGGGGGGCAAGAGACCCAGTACTTC.

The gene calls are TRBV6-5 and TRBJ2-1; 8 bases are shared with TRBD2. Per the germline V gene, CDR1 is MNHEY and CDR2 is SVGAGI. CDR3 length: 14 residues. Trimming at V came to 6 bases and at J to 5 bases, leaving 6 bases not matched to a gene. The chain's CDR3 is CASRLPGGNNEQFF. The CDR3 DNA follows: TGTGCCAGCAGACTACCGGGAGGGAACAATGAGCAGTTCTTC.

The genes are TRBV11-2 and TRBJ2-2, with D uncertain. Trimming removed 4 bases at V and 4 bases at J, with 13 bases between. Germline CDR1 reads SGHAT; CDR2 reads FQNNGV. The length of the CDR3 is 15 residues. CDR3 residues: CASSSQLPLTGELFF. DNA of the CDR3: TGTGCCAGCAGCTCCCAACTACCCCTCACCGGGGAGCTGTTTTTT. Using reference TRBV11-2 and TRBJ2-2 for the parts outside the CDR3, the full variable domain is EAGVAQSPRYKIIEKRQSVAFWCNPISGHATLYWYQQILGQGPKLLIQFQNNGVVDDSQLPKDRFSAERLKGVDSTLKIQPAKLEDSAVYLCASSSQLPLTGELFFGEGSRLTVL.

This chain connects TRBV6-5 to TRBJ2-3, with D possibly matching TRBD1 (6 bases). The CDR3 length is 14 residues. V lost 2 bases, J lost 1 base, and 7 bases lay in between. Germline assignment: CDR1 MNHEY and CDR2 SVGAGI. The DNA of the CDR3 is TGTGCCAGCAGTTACAGACAGGGCACAGATACGCAGTATTTT. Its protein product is CASSYRQGTDTQYF.

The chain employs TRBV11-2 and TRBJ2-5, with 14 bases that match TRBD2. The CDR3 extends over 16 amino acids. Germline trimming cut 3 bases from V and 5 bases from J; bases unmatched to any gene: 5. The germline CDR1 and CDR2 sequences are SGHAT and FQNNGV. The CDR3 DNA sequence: TGTGCCAGCAGCTTCGGACTAGCGGGGGGTCGGGAGACCCAGTACTTC. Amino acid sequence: CASSFGLAGGRETQYF. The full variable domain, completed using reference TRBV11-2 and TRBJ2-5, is EAGVAQSPRYKIIEKRQSVAFWCNPISGHATLYWYQQILGQGPKLLIQFQNNGVVDDSQLPKDRFSAERLKGVDSTLKIQPAKLEDSAVYLCASSFGLAGGRETQYFGPGTRLLVL.

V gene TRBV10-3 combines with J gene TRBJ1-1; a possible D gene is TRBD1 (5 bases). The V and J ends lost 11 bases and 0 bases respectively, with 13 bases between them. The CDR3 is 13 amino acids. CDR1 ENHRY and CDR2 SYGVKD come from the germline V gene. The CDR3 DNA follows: TGTGCCGTAAGGACGGACATGAACACTGAAGCTTTCTTT. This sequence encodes CAVRTDMNTEAFF.

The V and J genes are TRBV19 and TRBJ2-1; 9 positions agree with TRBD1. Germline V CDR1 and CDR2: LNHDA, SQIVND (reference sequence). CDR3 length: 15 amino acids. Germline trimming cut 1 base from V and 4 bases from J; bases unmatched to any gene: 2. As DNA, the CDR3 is TGTGCCAGTAGTATAGTGACAGGGGGGTACAATGAGCAGTTCTTC. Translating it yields CASSIVTGGYNEQFF.

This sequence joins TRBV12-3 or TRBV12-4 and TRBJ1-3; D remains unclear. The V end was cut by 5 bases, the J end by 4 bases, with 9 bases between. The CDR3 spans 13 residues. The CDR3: CASSATGGNTIYF. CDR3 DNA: TGTGCCAGCAGTGCAACGGGGGGAAACACCATATATTTT.

As DNA, the CDR3 is TGTGCCAGCAGTTACTCGGGGCAGGGGGCTGAAGCTTTCTTT. It yields the protein CASSYSGQGAEAFF. The chain couples TRBV6-2 or TRBV6-3 to TRBJ1-1, with TRBD1 matching 7 bases. The germline gives CDR1 MNHEY, CDR2 SVGEGT. The CDR3 covers 14 residues. V lost 0 bases to trimming and J lost 6 bases; unmatched junction nucleotides: 4.

The CDR3: CASSLGLAGLQETQYF. CDR3 bases: TGCGCCAGCAGCCTGGGACTAGCGGGGCTCCAAGAGACCCAGTACTTC. The J gene is TRBJ2-5, the V gene TRBV10-1; 13 bases agree with TRBD2. The V segment lost 6 bases and the J segment 1 base; nucleotides outside the gene matches: 5. CDR1 is WNHNN and CDR2 is SYGVQD in the germline V gene (reference sequence). This CDR3 has 16 amino acids.

CDR3 residues: CASSVIIDSYNEQFF. For the CDR3, the DNA is TGTGCCAGCAGCGTCATAATAGACAGCTACAATGAGCAGTTCTTC. This rearrangement joins TRBV5-5 to TRBJ2-1, with D perhaps matching TRBD1 (5 bases). Germline CDR1 SGHKS, CDR2 YYEKEE (reference sequence). Trimming shortened V by 4 bases and J by 3 bases, and 14 bases separated the two germline ends. There are 15 residues in the CDR3.

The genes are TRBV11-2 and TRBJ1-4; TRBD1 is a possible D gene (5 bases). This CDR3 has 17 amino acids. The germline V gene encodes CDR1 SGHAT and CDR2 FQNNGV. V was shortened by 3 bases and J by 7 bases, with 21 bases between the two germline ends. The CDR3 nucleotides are TGTGCCAGCAGCTTGGGGCAGGCATCCAACCGATTTGAAAAACTGTTTTTT. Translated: CASSLGQASNRFEKLFF.